This is a list of T cell receptor beta chains from one sample in a study of siplizumab effects on memory and regulatory T cells. Sequenced by immunoSEQ multiplex PCR; TCRdb stores in-frame clones only, minus some. Of around 87,000 clones listed, over 80% were seen once; the top ten hold 15%. The specimen was CD4+ T cells sorted from blood. These receptors originate from a human donor in good health. Both conserved end residues are part of each CDR3. D genes are given only for firm matches. Some rows have no size entry. The others give once, few or many, or a class for an expanded clone.

abundance: -; v_gene: TRBV27; j_gene: TRBJ2-3; d_gene: TRBD2; CDR3aa: CASSSGDTDTQYF; CDR3nt: TGTGCCAGCAGTAGCGGGGACACAGATACGCAGTATTTT
abundance: -; v_gene: TRBV5-1; j_gene: TRBJ1-5; d_gene: -; CDR3aa: CASSLEGTTSNQPQHF; CDR3nt: TGCGCCAGCAGCTTGGAAGGGACTACTAGCAATCAGCCCCAGCATTTT
abundance: -; v_gene: TRBV27; j_gene: TRBJ2-7; d_gene: -; CDR3aa: CASSKGLYSYEQYF; CDR3nt: TGTGCCAGCAGCAAGGGTCTGTACTCCTACGAGCAGTACTTC
abundance: -; v_gene: TRBV5-1; j_gene: TRBJ2-3; d_gene: -; CDR3aa: CASSLRLASISTDTQYF; CDR3nt: TGCGCCAGCAGCTTGCGCCTAGCCTCTATTAGCACAGATACGCAGTATTTT
abundance: -; v_gene: TRBV5-6; j_gene: TRBJ2-1; d_gene: -; CDR3aa: CASSYSGSGYNEQFF; CDR3nt: TGTGCCAGCAGCTACTCGGGGAGTGGGTACAATGAGCAGTTCTTC
abundance: -; v_gene: TRBV4-1; j_gene: TRBJ1-2; d_gene: -; CDR3aa: CASSQEIYGPYGYTF; CDR3nt: TGCGCCAGCAGCCAAGAGATATATGGGCCGTATGGCTACACCTTC
abundance: once; v_gene: TRBV11-2; j_gene: TRBJ2-2; d_gene: TRBD1; CDR3aa: CASRTLRQGGTGELFF; CDR3nt: TGTGCCAGCAGAACCCTAAGACAGGGGGGAACCGGGGAGCTGTTTTTT
abundance: -; v_gene: TRBV10-3; j_gene: TRBJ2-1; d_gene: TRBD2; CDR3aa: CAIRTPGLADNNEQFF; CDR3nt: TGTGCCATCAGGACACCGGGACTAGCAGATAACAATGAGCAGTTCTTC
abundance: -; v_gene: TRBV6-1; j_gene: TRBJ2-2; d_gene: TRBD1; CDR3aa: CANAGTANTGELFF; CDR3nt: TGTGCCAACGCCGGGACAGCCAACACCGGGGAGCTGTTTTTT
abundance: -; v_gene: TRBV18; j_gene: TRBJ1-5; d_gene: TRBD1; CDR3aa: CASSPTGENQPQHF; CDR3nt: TGTGCCAGCTCGCCCACAGGGGAGAATCAGCCCCAGCATTTT
abundance: -; v_gene: TRBV5-1; j_gene: TRBJ2-2; d_gene: -; CDR3aa: CASSFRGPNTGELFF; CDR3nt: TGCGCCAGCAGCTTCAGGGGACCGAACACCGGGGAGCTGTTTTTT
abundance: -; v_gene: TRBV21-1; j_gene: TRBJ2-1; d_gene: -; CDR3aa: CASSKKRGQGNEQFF; CDR3nt: TGTGCCAGCAGCAAAAAAAGGGGACAGGGAAATGAGCAGTTCTTC